The rows below give T cell receptor beta chains drawn from one sample of a study of CD8 T cells in ankylosing spondylitis. One entry per CDR3 protein, called by TCRdb with MiXCR from the 5' RACE reads. The sample has 75,000 to 95,000 distinct CDR3 sequences, roughly 9% seen once. Sequencing was carried out using blood, either unsorted or a sorted T cell fraction (not recorded which). These receptor sequences come from a male donor with ankylosing spondylitis. Each CDR3 is given with its conserved first and last residue. A D gene is named only where the DNA matches it firmly. The listing skips clone size in some rows; elsewhere it reads once, few, many or a size class.

J gene,CDR3 length,clone size,V gene,D gene,CDR3 DNA,CDR3 protein
TRBJ2-2,15,many,TRBV6-2/TRBV6-3,-,TGTGCCAGCACCCCTCGGAGGGGAAACACCGGGGAGCTGTTTTTT,CASTPRRGNTGELFF
TRBJ2-1,15,many,TRBV6-5,TRBD2,TGTGCCAGCAGTACTAAGCGGGAGGGTTACAATGAGCAGTTCTTC,CASSTKREGYNEQFF
TRBJ2-5,14,many,TRBV9,-,TGTGCCAGCAGCCCCGGGGCGTACCAAGAGACCCAGTACTTC,CASSPGAYQETQYF
TRBJ2-1,14,few,TRBV20-1,-,TGCAGTGCCGGAAATGTCAGGGGTGGCAATGAGCAGTTCTTC,CSAGNVRGGNEQFF
TRBJ2-3,14,-,TRBV11-2,-,TGTGCCAGCAGCTCCAGCCAGGGGTCAGATACGCAGTATTTT,CASSSSQGSDTQYF
TRBJ2-1,17,-,TRBV20-1,TRBD2,TGCTGTGCTCGCAGGAGTGGATATAGCGGGAGTCGGAATGAGCAGTTCTTC,CCARRSGYSGSRNEQFF
TRBJ1-1,11,many,TRBV12-3/TRBV12-4,-,TGTGCCAGCAGTGTGGACTTAACGGCTTTCTTT,CASSVDLTAFF
TRBJ2-3,15,many,TRBV7-9,TRBD2,TGTGCCAGCACTTATGGACTAGCGGGAGAGGATACGCAGTATTTT,CASTYGLAGEDTQYF
TRBJ1-2,15,-,TRBV20-1,TRBD1,TGCAGTGCTAGAGATAAGACAGGGGTGGACTATGGCTACACCTTC,CSARDKTGVDYGYTF
TRBJ2-3,17,many,TRBV11-2,TRBD2,TGTGCCAGCAGCCGGGGACAAGCGGGAGAAGACGCAGATACGCAGTATTTT,CASSRGQAGEDADTQYF
TRBJ1-2,12,-,TRBV29-1,-,TGCAGCGTTGGGTCGAGCGACTATGGCTACACCTTC,CSVGSSDYGYTF
TRBJ2-1,11,many,TRBV20-1,-,TGCAGTGCTGGACTCCCGGGTGAGCAGTTCTTC,CSAGLPGEQFF
TRBJ2-1,13,few,TRBV19,-,TGTGCCAGTAGTATTGATCTAAACAATGAGCAGTTCTTC,CASSIDLNNEQFF
TRBJ2-2,15,-,TRBV7-9,-,TGTGCCAGCATCCAAAGGGGGTTGGGCACCGGGGAGCTGTTTTTT,CASIQRGLGTGELFF
TRBJ2-1,17,few,TRBV9,TRBD2,TGTGCCAGCAGCGTTTTCCCGGGACTAGCGGGATACAATGAGCAGTTCTTC,CASSVFPGLAGYNEQFF
TRBJ1-5,16,-,TRBV7-2,-,TGTGCCAGCAGCTTAGTGCGCCAGTATAGCAATCAGCCCCAGCATTTT,CASSLVRQYSNQPQHF
TRBJ2-5,16,few,TRBV20-1,-,TGCAGTGCTAGAGATAGGGAGGGGGCGCCCCAAGAGACCCAGTACTTC,CSARDREGAPQETQYF